This passage covers 9 T cell receptor beta chains from one sample sequenced in a study of blood T cells in healthy people across ages. The authors ran a second PCR of 7 to 11 cycles using a sample-barcoded 5' primer and a J-beta primer mix. Each CDR3 protein is one row after TCRdb ran MiXCR on the 5' RACE reads. The sample consists of 1.8 million or so distinct CDR3 sequences, roughly two fifths of them appearing once. Sequenced input: blood. The receptors originated from a human donor in good health.

In DNA form, the CDR3 reads TGTGCCAGCAGCTCCCACATGGGGACTGAAGCTTTCTTT. It is translated as CASSSHMGTEAFF. V and J are TRBV7-3 and TRBJ1-1; D gene unclear. This CDR3 region has 13 residues. Per germline, CDR1 SGHTA and CDR2 FQGTGA. Trimming left V 4 bases short and J 5 bases short, with 11 bases between.

The rearrangement joins TRBV28 to TRBJ1-2; 10 bases agree with TRBD1. Germline assignment: CDR1 MDHEN and CDR2 SYDVKM. After removal of 10 bases from V and 5 bases from J, the junction contained 16 bases not matched to a gene. This CDR3 has 16 amino acids. The CDR3 protein is CAIPIRGGQGTYGYTF. The CDR3 DNA sequence: TGTGCCATCCCGATCCGAGGGGGACAGGGGACATATGGCTACACCTTC.

This clonotype turned up a few times. The chain carries TRBV7-8 and TRBJ2-2; 9 bases align to TRBD1. V lost 5 bases to trimming and J lost 7 bases; unmatched junction nucleotides: 8. Germline V gene sequence: CDR1 SGHVS, CDR2 FQNEAQ. There are 15 residues in the CDR3. DNA of the CDR3: TGTGCCAGCAGCCCTTACAGGGGGCGGAACGGGGAGCTGTTTTTT. Translated, it gives CASSPYRGRNGELFF. Supplemented by reference TRBV7-8 and TRBJ2-2, the full variable domain reads GAGVSQSPRYKVAKRGQDVALRCDPISGHVSLFWYQQALGQGPEFLTYFQNEAQLDKSGLPSDRFFAERPEGSVSTLKIQRTQQEDSAVYLCASSPYRGRNGELFFGEGSRLTVL.

The chain carries TRBV20-1 and TRBJ2-5, with 7 bases matching TRBD1. The germline CDR1 and CDR2 sequences are DFQATT and SNEGSKA (reference sequence). V trimming: 6 bases; J trimming: 5 bases; junction bases outside the gene matches: 12. CDR3 length: 14 residues. In DNA form, the CDR3 reads TGCAGTGCCACCGACAGGGTAGGAAGGGAGACCCAGTACTTC. Amino acid sequence: CSATDRVGRETQYF.

This chain links TRBV4-2 with TRBJ1-1; D is undetermined. Germline V lookup: CDR1 LGHNA, CDR2 YNFKEQ. V dropped 0 bases and J dropped 0 bases, with 20 bases sitting between them. The CDR3 has 19 amino acids. The CDR3 region has the DNA TGTGCCAGCAGCCAAGACCGAGCCGAGGGTTTTCGCATGAACACTGAAGCTTTCTTT. This sequence encodes CASSQDRAEGFRMNTEAFF.

This clonotype was counted between two and nine times. The V and J genes are TRBV12-3 or TRBV12-4 and TRBJ2-1, with D unresolved. The V end was cut by 3 bases, the J end by 0 bases, with 15 bases between. This CDR3 is 17 amino acids long. In nucleotides, the CDR3 is TGTGCCAGCAGTTTTGAAGCCCGTTCAGGCTCCTACAATGAGCAGTTCTTC. Its translation is CASSFEARSGSYNEQFF.

The genes are TRBV12-3 or TRBV12-4 and TRBJ1-4, with 8 bases that match TRBD1. There are 15 residues in the CDR3. V shed 5 bases, J shed 8 bases, and the junction held 10 bases outside the gene matches. CDR3 in amino acids: CASSDRTGLREKLFF. The CDR3 nucleotides read TGTGCCAGCAGTGATCGGACAGGGTTGCGAGAAAAACTGTTTTTT.

Comments on this clonotype: A much larger clonotype is one base distant, so this may be a read error. V and J are TRBV4-2 and TRBJ2-7; D gene unclear. Germline V gene lookup returns CDR1 LGHNA and CDR2 YNFKEQ. The CDR3 loop spans 13 amino acids. V lost 6 bases, J lost 2 bases, and 11 bases lay in between. The CDR3 sequence: CASRHSYPYEQYF. CDR3 coding DNA: TGTGCCAGCAGGCATTCTTACCCCTACGAGCAGTACTTC.

This clonotype has just a few counts. The chain carries TRBV15 and TRBJ2-5; no firm D call. Germline values: CDR1 LNHNV, CDR2 YYDKDF (reference sequence). Trimming removed 3 bases at V and 3 bases at J, with 8 bases between. The CDR3 runs 13 residues. DNA for the CDR3: TGTGCCACCAGCAGTTACAGTGAAGAGACCCAGTACTTC. It specifies CATSSYSEETQYF.